The 24 T cell receptor beta chains presented below share a single source sample, sequenced in a study of T cells in Graves' hyperthyroidism and ophthalmopathy. The investigators amplified TCR beta CDR3 regions from RNA transcripts. The HTBI primer set was used in a first-round RT-PCR of the TCR CDR3. From the multiplex PCR reads, TCRdb called clonotypes with MiXCR, one entry per CDR3 protein. Among 300,000 to 450,000 distinct CDR3 sequences listed, about 14% were seen once. The sample comprised blood. The receptor set was obtained from a woman in her twenties or thirties with Graves' ophthalmopathy.

A word on this clonotype: A much bigger clone sits one base away, suggesting this may be a read error. The chain employs TRBV5-1 and TRBJ2-7; 7 positions match TRBD2. The CDR3 spans 14 residues. Germline V gene sequence: CDR1 SGHRS, CDR2 YFSETQ. The CDR3 loop reads CASTWGGSGYEQCF. The CDR3 nucleotides are TGCGCCAGCACCTGGGGGGGTTCGGGTTACGAGCAGTGCTTC.

This clonotype was seen at least ten times. V gene TRBV28 combines with J gene TRBJ2-1; 9 nucleotides align to TRBD1. The germline V gene encodes CDR1 MDHEN and CDR2 SYDVKM. CDR3 length: 18 amino acids. Trimming at V came to 7 bases and at J to 4 bases, leaving 17 bases not matched to a gene. This chain's CDR3 is CASNSELDLQGAYNEQFF. DNA for the CDR3: TGTGCCAGCAATTCGGAGCTGGATTTACAGGGGGCGTACAATGAGCAGTTCTTC.

The rearrangement links TRBV11-2 to TRBJ1-1; D unresolved. V was clipped by 9 bases and J by 5 bases, with 19 bases between them. The CDR3 extends over 14 amino acids. The germline V gene encodes CDR1 SGHAT and CDR2 FQNNGV. CDR3 sequence: CASSIKALTTEAFF. The CDR3 DNA reads TGTGCCAGTAGTATCAAAGCACTGACGACTGAAGCTTTCTTT.

In DNA form, the CDR3 reads TGTGCCAGCATCCCAACCTTCGACACTGAAGCTTTCTTT. Translation: CASIPTFDTEAFF. The rearrangement uses TRBV25-1 and TRBJ1-1; D is unclear. Germline values: CDR1 MGHDK, CDR2 SYGVNS. Between the trimmed V and J ends, which lost 7 bases and 3 bases, there was a span of 12 bases. CDR3 size: 13 residues. Full variable domain (rest looked up from reference TRBV25-1 and TRBJ1-1): EADIYQTPRYLVIGTGKKITLECSQTMGHDKMYWYQQDPGMELHLIHYSYGVNSTEKGDLSSESTVSRIRTEHFPLTLESARPSHTSQYLCASIPTFDTEAFFGQGTRLTVV.

The table lists this clonotype with many counts. V and J are TRBV6-1 and TRBJ2-1; 10 bases are a match to TRBD2. Trimming removed 5 bases from V and 9 bases from J; junction bases left unmatched: 16. The CDR3 extends over 17 amino acids. Germline values: CDR1 MNHNS, CDR2 SASEGT. CDR3 in amino acids: CASSKTYSGTSVSEQFF. DNA for the CDR3: TGTGCCAGCAGTAAAACCTACTCCGGGACTAGCGTTAGTGAGCAGTTCTTC.

This clonotype turned up a few times. The V and J genes are TRBV20-1 and TRBJ2-3; D gene ambiguous. The CDR3 runs to 14 residues. The V end was cut by 4 bases, the J end by 0 bases, with 11 bases between. Germline-derived CDR1 and CDR2 are DFQATT and SNEGSKA (reference sequence). CDR3 in amino acids: CSANRWQSTDTQYF. Written as DNA, the CDR3 is TGCAGTGCTAACCGGTGGCAGAGCACAGATACGCAGTATTTT.

In its sample, this clonotype was seen many times. The chain combines TRBV7-9 with TRBJ2-3; the D gene is possibly TRBD1 (7 bases). The CDR3 sequence is 16 residues long. CDR1 SEHNR and CDR2 FQNEAQ come from the germline V gene (reference sequence). Trimming removed 5 bases from V and 3 bases from J, with 18 bases in between. The CDR3 reads CASSPPDRRGTDTQYF. In DNA form, the CDR3 reads TGTGCCAGCAGCCCACCGGACAGGAGGGGGACAGATACGCAGTATTTT.

This clonotype was observed at least ten times. This chain connects TRBV18 to TRBJ2-3; D is unclear. Between the trimmed V and J ends, which lost 2 bases and 2 bases, there was a span of 5 bases. CDR3 length: 13 residues. CDR1 and CDR2 from the germline V gene are KGHSH and LQKENI. The CDR3 here is CASSPENTDTQYF. DNA for the CDR3: TGTGCCAGCTCACCAGAGAACACAGATACGCAGTATTTT.

The chain carries TRBV5-6 and TRBJ2-2, with 7 bases lining up with TRBD1. The V segment lost 0 bases and the J segment 1 base; nucleotides outside the gene matches: 3. Germline V lookup: CDR1 SGHDT, CDR2 YYEEEE. The CDR3 runs 16 residues. The CDR3 DNA reads TGTGCCAGCAGCTTGGTTTGGACAGGGAACACCGGGGAGCTGTTTTTT. Amino acids: CASSLVWTGNTGELFF.

A few counts support this clonotype. The chain carries TRBV28 and TRBJ2-7; 8 bases are shared with TRBD2. The CDR3 consists of 14 residues. Germline V lookup: CDR1 MDHEN, CDR2 SYDVKM. Germline trimming cut 3 bases from V and 6 bases from J; bases unmatched to any gene: 7. CDR3 loop: CASSFISGVREQYF. The CDR3 DNA is TGTGCCAGCAGTTTTATTAGCGGGGTTCGCGAGCAGTACTTC.

V is TRBV29-1 and J is TRBJ2-2, with TRBD2 as a possible D gene (5 bases). V lost 6 bases and J 7 bases, leaving 15 bases between the germline ends. Germline V gene lookup returns CDR1 SQVTM and CDR2 ANQGSEA. This CDR3 is 13 amino acids long. CDR3 amino acids: CSVWSKRGGELFF. The CDR3 DNA is TGCAGCGTCTGGTCTAAACGGGGCGGGGAGCTGTTTTTT.

At least ten counts were recorded for this clonotype. The chain has TRBV3-1 and TRBJ2-1, with D possibly TRBD1 on 6 matching bases. This CDR3 has 13 amino acids. The V end lost 4 bases, the J end lost 6 bases, and 10 bases lay between the germline ends. Germline lookup yields CDR1 LGHDT and CDR2 YNNKEL (reference sequence). CDR3 in amino acids: CASSRQTGNEQFF. DNA for the CDR3: TGTGCCAGCAGCCGACAGACAGGCAATGAGCAGTTCTTC.

This clonotype was detected ten times or more. CDR3 nucleotide sequence: TGTGCCAGCAGTTTCTCGGGTAAGGGTCAGCCCCAGCATTTT. Translation gives CASSFSGKGQPQHF. The V and J genes are TRBV27 and TRBJ1-5; the D is unclear. The CDR3 extends over 14 amino acids. Per germline, CDR1 MNHEY and CDR2 SMNVEV (reference sequence). V gave up 3 bases and J gave up 6 bases, with 12 bases separating them.

The chain has TRBV30 and TRBJ2-7; D is unclear. Trimming removed 7 bases from V and 1 base from J, with 20 bases in between. The germline V gene has CDR1 GTSNPN and CDR2 SVGIG (reference sequence). This CDR3 is built from 15 residues. The CDR3 region has the DNA TGTGCCTACTCCTCTGGACGTGTGGGGTCCTACGAGCAGTACTTC. This gives the protein CAYSSGRVGSYEQYF.

This clonotype was observed many times. The V and J genes are TRBV2 and TRBJ1-5; D gene uncertain. CDR3 length: 13 amino acids. The ends were cut back, 6 bases at V and 9 bases at J, with 15 bases in the middle. Germline assignment: CDR1 SNHLY and CDR2 FYNNEI. Here the CDR3 reads CASRTDTSWPQHF. The DNA for the CDR3 is TGTGCCAGCAGAACTGACACGTCATGGCCCCAGCATTTT.

V and J are TRBV6-5 and TRBJ2-2, with 8 nucleotides matching TRBD2. The CDR3 loop spans 16 amino acids. J was trimmed by 4 bases and V by 4 bases; bases with no gene match: 8. CDR1 is MNHEY, CDR2 SVGAGI, per germline. CDR3 DNA sequence: TGTGCCAGCAGTTGGGGCGGGAGGACTCTCACCGGGGAGCTGTTTTTT. Encoded protein: CASSWGGRTLTGELFF.

The chain is built from TRBV28 and TRBJ1-2; TRBD1 might be the D (6 bases). The CDR3 contains 19 residues. Germline V gene lookup returns CDR1 MDHEN and CDR2 SYDVKM. Trimming left V 5 bases short and J 8 bases short, with 33 bases between. This CDR3 reads CASSPGTSGGRDKGRGYTF. CDR3 nucleotide sequence: TGTGCCAGCAGTCCGGGGACTAGCGGGGGCAGGGACAAAGGCCGGGGCTACACCTTC.

This clonotype was picked up many times. V gene TRBV6-1 combines with J gene TRBJ2-5, with 8 bases fitting TRBD1. Per germline, CDR1 MNHNS and CDR2 SASEGT. Trimming at V came to 3 bases and at J to 2 bases, leaving 14 bases not matched to a gene. This CDR3 is built from 18 residues. The CDR3 sequence: CASSDPAGDRLIQETQYF. CDR3 bases: TGTGCCAGCAGTGACCCCGCAGGGGACAGGCTTATTCAAGAGACCCAGTACTTC.

This clonotype was detected many times. The rearrangement links TRBV30 to TRBJ1-5, with 9 bases identical to TRBD1. Per germline, CDR1 GTSNPN and CDR2 SVGIG (reference sequence). Trimming removed 5 bases from V and 3 bases from J; junction bases left unmatched: 2. CDR3 length: 13 amino acids. The CDR3 sequence is CAWGQGHNQPQHF. As DNA, the CDR3 is TGTGCCTGGGGACAGGGGCACAATCAGCCCCAGCATTTT.

This clonotype was seen many times. The genes are TRBV11-1 and TRBJ2-1, with D unclear. V was trimmed by 1 base and J by 10 bases, leaving 14 bases between them. Germline V gives CDR1 SGHAT, CDR2 FQDESV (reference sequence). This CDR3 is built from 14 residues. This chain's CDR3 is CASSLGRASLEQFF. CDR3 in DNA: TGTGCCAGCAGCTTAGGAAGGGCAAGCTTGGAGCAGTTCTTC.

This clonotype was seen more than once but under ten times. This may arise from a read error, as a much more abundant clone is one base away. The chain employs TRBV7-2 and TRBJ2-7, with D possibly being TRBD1 (5 bases). The CDR3 sequence is 12 residues long. Per the germline V gene, CDR1 is SGHTA and CDR2 is FQGNSA. V dropped 3 bases and J dropped 8 bases, with 11 bases sitting between them. The CDR3: CASSFTDTKQYF. CDR3 DNA: TGTGCCAGCAGCTTTACGGACACCAAGCAGTACTTC.

This clonotype appeared many times. The chain has TRBV20-1 and TRBJ2-7; D gene unclear. CDR1 is DFQATT and CDR2 is SNEGSKA in the germline V gene (reference sequence). The CDR3 is 11 amino acids. V gave up 5 bases and J gave up 4 bases, with 9 bases separating them. CDR3 protein: CSARVLYEQYF. The CDR3 nucleotides are TGCAGTGCTCGTGTTTTGTACGAGCAGTACTTC.

The sample holds many counts of this clonotype. The gene calls are TRBV6-5 and TRBJ1-1, with TRBD1 as a possible D gene (5 bases). Germline V lookup: CDR1 MNHEY, CDR2 SVGAGI. This CDR3 has 17 residues. V was cut by 0 bases and J by 4 bases, with 18 bases left in between. CDR3 protein: CASSYSPGVRDSTEAFF. DNA of the CDR3: TGTGCCAGCAGTTACTCCCCCGGCGTCAGGGACTCCACTGAAGCTTTCTTT.

This clonotype has at least ten counts. This chain joins TRBV5-8 and TRBJ2-5, with TRBD2 matching over 16 bases. The CDR3 has 18 amino acids. Germline values: CDR1 SGHTS, CDR2 YDEGEE. V lost 4 bases, J lost 5 bases, and 11 bases stayed unmatched. The CDR3, as DNA: TGTGCCAGCAGCGGCGGGACTAGCGGGGGGGCGGATAGGGAGACCCAGTACTTC. As protein: CASSGGTSGGADRETQYF.